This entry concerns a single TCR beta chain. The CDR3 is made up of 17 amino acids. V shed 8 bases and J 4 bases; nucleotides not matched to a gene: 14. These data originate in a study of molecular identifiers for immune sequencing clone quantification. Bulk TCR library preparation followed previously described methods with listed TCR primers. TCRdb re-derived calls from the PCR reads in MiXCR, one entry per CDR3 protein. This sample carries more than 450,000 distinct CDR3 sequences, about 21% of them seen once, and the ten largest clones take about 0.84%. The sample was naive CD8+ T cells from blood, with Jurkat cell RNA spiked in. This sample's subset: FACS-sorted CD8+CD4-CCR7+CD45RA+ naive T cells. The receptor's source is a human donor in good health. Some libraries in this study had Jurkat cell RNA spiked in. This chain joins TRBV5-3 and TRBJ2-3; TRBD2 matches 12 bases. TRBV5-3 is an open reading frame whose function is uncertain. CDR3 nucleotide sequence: TGTGCCAGCAGCCTGACTAGCGGGAGTTTGTGGCCAGATACGCAGTATTTT. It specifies CASSLTSGSLWPDTQYF.